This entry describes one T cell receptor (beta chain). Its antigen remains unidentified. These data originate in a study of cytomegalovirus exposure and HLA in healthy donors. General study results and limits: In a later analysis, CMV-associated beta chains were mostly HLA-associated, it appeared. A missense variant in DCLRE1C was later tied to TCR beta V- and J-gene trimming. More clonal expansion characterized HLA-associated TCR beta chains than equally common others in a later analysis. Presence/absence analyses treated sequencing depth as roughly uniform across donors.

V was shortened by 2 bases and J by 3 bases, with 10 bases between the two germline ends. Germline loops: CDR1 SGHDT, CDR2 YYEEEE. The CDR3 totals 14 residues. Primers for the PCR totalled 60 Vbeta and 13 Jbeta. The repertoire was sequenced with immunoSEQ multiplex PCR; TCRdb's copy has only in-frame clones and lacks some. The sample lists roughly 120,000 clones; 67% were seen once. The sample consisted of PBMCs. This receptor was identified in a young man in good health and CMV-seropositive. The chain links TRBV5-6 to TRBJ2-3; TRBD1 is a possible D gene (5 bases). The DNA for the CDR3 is TGTGCCAGCAGCTTCCAGGGTGGGACAGATACGCAGTATTTT. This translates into CASSFQGGTDTQYF.